The 21 T cell receptor beta chains below come from one sample, sequenced in a study of blood T cell repertoires in COVID-19. TCRdb's table, derived via immunoSEQ multiplex PCR, lists solely in-frame clones and lacks some. The sample gives about 490,000 clones, 70% to 90% of which show up once; roughly 3.2% is in the top ten. Sequenced: peripheral blood. Every receptor here comes from a human donor in a cohort sampled during active COVID-19.

V usage is TRBV24-1 and J usage is TRBJ2-3; TRBD2 might be the D (6 bases). Germline V lookup: CDR1 KGHDR, CDR2 SFDVKD. This CDR3 is 19 amino acids long. V lost 5 bases to trimming and J lost 2 bases, with 25 bases between them. The CDR3 loop reads CATSGQNPSAGKVTDTQYF. In DNA form, the CDR3 reads TGTGCCACCAGTGGACAAAACCCTAGCGCAGGGAAAGTCACAGATACGCAGTATTTT.

The gene calls are TRBV5-1 and TRBJ1-5; 11 nucleotides align to TRBD1. Germline values: CDR1 SGHRS, CDR2 YFSETQ. The CDR3 has 16 amino acids. V was pared by 3 bases and J by 6 bases, with 8 bases of the junction left unmatched. CDR3: CASSSGGTGGGQPQHF. DNA of the CDR3: TGCGCCAGCAGCTCCGGAGGGACAGGGGGAGGTCAGCCCCAGCATTTT.

V and J are TRBV2 and TRBJ2-7; 8 bases fit TRBD1. This CDR3 is built from 16 residues. Trimming removed 6 bases from V and 0 bases from J; junction bases left unmatched: 10. Germline V gives CDR1 SNHLY, CDR2 FYNNEI. The CDR3 region is CASSGQGRGYSYEQYF. The CDR3, as DNA: TGTGCCAGCAGCGGACAGGGTCGGGGATACTCCTACGAGCAGTACTTC.

The V gene is TRBV2, the J gene TRBJ1-5, with 7 bases aligning to TRBD1. The ends lost 1 base at V and 0 bases at J; junction bases unmatched: 3. Germline V gene sequence: CDR1 SNHLY, CDR2 FYNNEI. The CDR3 runs 16 residues. The CDR3 region is CASSEGGQISNQPQHF. As DNA, the CDR3 is TGTGCCAGCAGTGAAGGGGGACAGATTAGCAATCAGCCCCAGCATTTT.

The V gene is TRBV24-1, the J gene TRBJ2-3; D might be TRBD1 (5 bases). Deletions cut 2 bases from V and 1 base from J, with 9 bases between. Germline assignment: CDR1 KGHDR and CDR2 SFDVKD. The CDR3 is made up of 15 amino acids. The CDR3 nucleotides are TGTGCCACCAGTGATTCAGGGTTACGCACAGATACGCAGTATTTT. Translated, it gives CATSDSGLRTDTQYF.

This clone occurred once. The chain has TRBV21-1 and TRBJ1-6. TRBV21-1 is classified as a pseudogene. This CDR3 spans 15 amino acids. CDR3 nucleotide sequence: TGTGCCAGCAGCAAAAAGAAAGCGGCTTATTCACCCCTCCACTTT. It codes for CASSKKKAAYSPLHF.

This chain joins TRBV6-6 and TRBJ2-1; TRBD2 aligns across 10 bases. The length of the CDR3 is 14 residues. Germline V CDR1 and CDR2: MNHNY, SVGAGI (reference sequence). The trim removed 5 bases at V and 4 bases at J, leaving 2 bases unmatched. The CDR3: CASSASGSYNEQFF. CDR3 nucleotide sequence: TGTGCCAGCAGTGCTAGCGGGAGTTACAATGAGCAGTTCTTC.

The J gene is TRBJ2-7, the V gene TRBV28; tentatively, D is TRBD1 (5 bases). The CDR3 extends over 13 amino acids. Trimming left V 1 base short and J 6 bases short, with 10 bases between. CDR1 and CDR2 from the germline V gene are MDHEN and SYDVKM. CDR3 amino acids: CASSLSGSVEQYF. DNA for the CDR3: TGTGCCAGCAGTTTATCAGGGTCGGTCGAGCAGTACTTC.

The CDR3 here is CASSRQLHYTF. The CDR3 bases are TGTGCCAGCAGCCGACAGTTACACTACACCTTC. This chain links TRBV5-6 with TRBJ1-2; D possibly corresponds to TRBD1 (5 bases). Trimming took 4 bases from V and 10 from J, leaving 11 bases between them. The CDR3 length is 11 residues. Germline values: CDR1 SGHDT, CDR2 YYEEEE. The entire variable domain, with the rest obtained from reference TRBV5-6 and TRBJ1-2, is as follows: DAGVTQSPTHLIKTRGQQVTLRCSPKSGHDTVSWYQQALGQGPQFIFQYYEEEERQRGNFPDRFSGHQFPNYSSELNVNALLLGDSALYLCASSRQLHYTFGSGTRLTVV.

This chain links TRBV7-2 with TRBJ1-2, with 8 bases lining up with TRBD1. The V and J ends lost 5 bases and 3 bases, in that order; junction bases with no gene match: 5. CDR1 and CDR2 from the germline V gene are SGHTA and FQGNSA. The CDR3 runs 14 residues. The CDR3 coding sequence is TGTGCCAGCAGCCCCGGACAGGGTTACTATGGCTACACCTTC. Protein: CASSPGQGYYGYTF.

This clone was recorded a few times. V usage is TRBV19 and J usage is TRBJ1-1, with 7 bases matching TRBD1. The germline V gene has CDR1 LNHDA and CDR2 SQIVND (reference sequence). J was trimmed by 5 bases and V by 6 bases; bases with no gene match: 6. CDR3 length: 13 residues. The CDR3 DNA sequence: TGTGCCAGTAGCTACAGGGGTGTGACTGAAGCTTTCTTT. Its translation: CASSYRGVTEAFF.

Remarks on this clone: The sample carries other DNA sequences with the same CDR3. The chain combines TRBV7-8 with TRBJ2-7; 11 bases map to TRBD2. CDR1 and CDR2 from the germline V gene are SGHVS and FQNEAQ. V lost 1 base to trimming and J lost 4 bases; unmatched junction nucleotides: 3. This CDR3 spans 15 amino acids. The CDR3 sequence is CASSLDTSGSYEQYF. The CDR3 nucleotides read TGTGCCAGCAGCTTAGACACTAGCGGGAGTTACGAGCAGTACTTC.

The chain has TRBV2 and TRBJ1-1, with 8 positions matching TRBD1. Losses at the gene ends were 10 bases for V and 1 base for J; bases not matched to a gene: 2. From germline, CDR1 is SNHLY and CDR2 FYNNEI. CDR3 length equals 12 residues. In DNA form, the CDR3 reads TGTGCCAACGGGACAGGGAACACTGAAGCTTTCTTT. Translation: CANGTGNTEAFF. Combining the CDR3 with reference TRBV2 and TRBJ1-1 gives the whole variable domain EPEVTQTPSHQVTQMGQEVILRCVPISNHLYFYWYRQILGQKVEFLVSFYNNEISEKSEIFDDQFSVERPDGSNFTLKIRSTKLEDSAMYFCANGTGNTEAFFGQGTRLTVV.

About this clone: The junction and the germline gene differ at one end; a read error may be behind it. The chain has TRBV11-2 and TRBJ2-1, with D unresolved. The germline V gene has CDR1 SGHAT and CDR2 FQNNGV. This CDR3 is 14 amino acids long. CDR3 sequence (DNA): TGTGCCAGCAGCTCGTTCGACTCCGACAATGAGCAGTTCTTC. Translation: CASSSFDSDNEQFF.

The chain employs TRBV10-2 and TRBJ2-2; the D gene is possibly TRBD2 (5 bases). The CDR3 sequence is 14 residues long. The V end was cut by 7 bases, the J end by 1 base, with 10 bases between. Per the germline V gene, CDR1 is WSHSY and CDR2 is SAAADI. The CDR3 here is CASISALNTGELFF. CDR3 DNA sequence: TGCGCCAGCATTAGCGCCCTGAACACCGGGGAGCTGTTTTTT.

This clone was observed a handful of times. The rearrangement links TRBV19 to TRBJ1-3, with 9 bases aligning to TRBD1. The length of the CDR3 is 14 residues. The V and J ends lost 4 bases and 8 bases, in that order; junction bases with no gene match: 6. Germline values: CDR1 LNHDA, CDR2 SQIVND (reference sequence). CDR3 nucleotide sequence: TGTGCCAGTAGTACTAACAGGGGGCTCGACACCATATATTTT. Its protein product is CASSTNRGLDTIYF.

The chain employs TRBV3-1 (or the pseudogene TRBV3-2) and TRBJ1-1; 9 bases are a match to TRBD1. V shed 3 bases and J 2 bases; nucleotides not matched to a gene: 10. The CDR3 is 17 amino acids. The germline V gene encodes CDR1 LGHDT and CDR2 YNNKEL (reference sequence). The CDR3 sequence is CASSHRSRQGGNTEAFF. The DNA for the CDR3 is TGTGCCAGCAGCCACCGATCTCGACAGGGGGGAAACACTGAAGCTTTCTTT.

Concerning this clone itself: Other nucleotide sequences from this sample produce the same CDR3. The chain joins TRBV6-1 to TRBJ2-5; no clear D gene. CDR3 length equals 12 residues. CDR1 and CDR2 from the germline V gene are MNHNS and SASEGT. Between the trimmed V and J ends, which lost 0 bases and 5 bases, there was a span of 4 bases. The CDR3 sequence is CASSEARETQYF. The CDR3, as DNA: TGTGCCAGCAGTGAAGCGAGGGAGACCCAGTACTTC.

The chain recombines TRBV28 with TRBJ1-1, with 7 bases identical to TRBD1. The V gene's germline CDR1 is MDHEN and CDR2 SYDVKM. This CDR3 has 16 amino acids. Germline trimming cut 8 bases from V and 4 bases from J; bases unmatched to any gene: 16. CDR3 loop: CASGTGSGGGSTEAFF. CDR3 nucleotides: TGTGCCAGCGGGACGGGGTCAGGGGGTGGTAGCACTGAAGCTTTCTTT.

The CDR3 reads CASSPGGGGEQYF. CDR3 nucleotide sequence: TGTGCCAGCAGCCCAGGAGGGGGGGGTGAGCAGTACTTC. This chain joins TRBV11-3 and TRBJ2-7, with a tentative D call TRBD2 (7 bases). Looked up from germline, CDR1 is SGHNT and CDR2 is YENEEA. This CDR3 contains 13 residues. V lost 5 bases to trimming and J lost 7 bases, with 15 bases between them.

This chain uses TRBV5-1 with TRBJ1-2, with D possibly TRBD1 on 5 matching bases. Trimming pared 0 bases from V and 7 bases from J, leaving 13 bases between. This CDR3 comprises 14 residues. CDR1 SGHRS and CDR2 YFSETQ come from the germline V gene. CDR3 protein: CASSLAMGLGGYTF. The CDR3 DNA sequence: TGCGCCAGCAGCTTGGCCATGGGGCTAGGTGGCTACACCTTC.